This entry is about one T cell receptor beta chain. Its antigen is still unknown. Germline CDR1 is SEHNR and CDR2 is FQNEAQ (reference sequence). V lost 7 bases to trimming and J lost 2 bases; unmatched junction nucleotides: 10. The CDR3 length is 15 residues. The sample comes from a study of cytomegalovirus exposure and HLA in healthy donors. Findings and caveats of the study: In a later analysis, the majority of CMV-associated beta chains seemingly showed HLA restriction. Common viral pathogens seemed, in a later analysis, to connect with several of the most significant clusters.

The study ran its PCR with 60 Vbeta and 13 Jbeta primers. Here immunoSEQ multiplex PCR was the method, and the copy in TCRdb shows in-frame clones only, minus some. This sample yields nearly 110,000 clones, of which roughly 77% are seen a single time; 2% to 2.5% belongs to the top ten. This chain connects TRBV7-9 to TRBJ1-1, with 7 nucleotides matching TRBD1. The receptor's source is a man aged 40-49 years in good health and CMV-seronegative. Sequences were obtained from PBMCs. CDR3 sequence (DNA): TGTGCCAGCACCTCACGGACAGGACTTAACACTGAAGCTTTCTTT. Amino acids: CASTSRTGLNTEAFF.